A single sample gave rise to the 20 T cell receptor beta chains below, sequenced in a study of T cells in Graves' hyperthyroidism and ophthalmopathy (dated by TCRdb to about 2019). Libraries were built with multiplex PCR. Sequencing relied on an Illumina HiSeq 2000. The TCR beta CDR3 regions were amplified from RNA transcripts. A first-round RT-PCR of the TCR CDR3 used the HTBI primer set with the Qiagen OneStep RT-PCR kit. The public reads were quality trimmed at Q25 with fastp and then assembled into clones with MiXCR by TCRdb, keeping productive beta chains. CDR3 protein duplicates are merged, each entry listing the most common genes and DNA. Within this sample are hundreds of thousands of distinct CDR3 sequences, with over 35% of them counted one time only. Jointly, the top ten make up 30% to 40% of the sample. Sequencing was done on a sample of blood. These TCRs come from a woman in her thirties or forties with Graves' hyperthyroidism.

This clonotype occurred a few times. J is TRBJ1-4 and V is TRBV27, with a possible D match to TRBD1 (5 bases). The V and J ends lost 7 bases and 0 bases respectively, with 12 bases between them. Germline V gene data show CDR1 as MNHEY and CDR2 as SMNVEV (reference sequence). The CDR3 length is 15 residues. The chain's CDR3 is CASNKCRATNEKLFF. CDR3 in DNA: TGTGCCAGCAACAAATGCAGGGCAACTAATGAAAAACTGTTTTTT.

The chain recombines TRBV24-1 with TRBJ2-2; TRBD1 agrees at 11 bases. This CDR3 contains 16 residues. CDR1 and CDR2 from the germline V gene are KGHDR and SFDVKD. The trim removed 5 bases at V and 6 bases at J, leaving 7 bases unmatched. The CDR3 coding sequence is TGTGCCACCAGTGCCCTGGGGACAGGGGGTGCCGGGGAGCTGTTTTTT. Translating it yields CATSALGTGGAGELFF.

The genes are TRBV19 and TRBJ2-7; 10 bases fit TRBD2. The CDR3 sequence is 15 residues long. With 3 bases clipped from V and 4 bases from J, the junction kept 6 bases outside the gene matches. Germline assignment: CDR1 LNHDA and CDR2 SQIVND (reference sequence). In nucleotides, the CDR3 is TGTGCCAGTAGTATCTCTAGCGGGAGTTTGTACGAGCAGTACTTC. Encoded protein: CASSISSGSLYEQYF.

The CDR3 sequence is CASSRNRESNVLTF. CDR3 bases: TGCGCCAGCAGCAGGAACAGGGAATCCAACGTCCTGACTTTC. This chain uses TRBV5-1 with TRBJ2-6; D possibly corresponds to TRBD1 (6 bases). This CDR3 comprises 14 residues. CDR1 is SGHRS and CDR2 is YFSETQ in the germline V gene. V gave up 4 bases and J gave up 8 bases, with 13 bases separating them.

In its sample, this clonotype was seen a few times. The rearrangement joins TRBV5-1 to TRBJ1-5; 8 bases line up with TRBD1. J gave up 5 bases and V 3 bases, and 4 bases lay outside the gene matches. This CDR3 has 14 residues. Germline V gives CDR1 SGHRS, CDR2 YFSETQ. The CDR3 nucleotides read TGCGCCAGCAGCTGGACAGGGAATGATCAGCCCCAGCATTTT. Its protein is CASSWTGNDQPQHF.

The V and J genes are TRBV24-1 and TRBJ2-2, with D tentatively TRBD2 (6 bases). This CDR3 has 16 amino acids. Germline V gene sequence: CDR1 KGHDR, CDR2 SFDVKD. V lost 4 bases to trimming and J lost 3 bases, with 14 bases between them. In DNA, the CDR3 is TGTGCCACCAGTGACCCCACTAGCCGGGACACCGGGGAGCTGTTTTTT. Its protein is CATSDPTSRDTGELFF.

V and J are TRBV6-5 and TRBJ2-7; the match to TRBD2 covers 12 bases. The V gene's germline CDR1 is MNHEY and CDR2 SVGAGI. The CDR3 contains 15 residues. The ends lost 6 bases at V and 4 bases at J; junction bases unmatched: 7. The CDR3 DNA sequence: TGTGCCAGCAGGCGCTGGACTAGCGGGGATTACGAGCAGTACTTC. It yields the protein CASRRWTSGDYEQYF.

This chain links TRBV7-2 with TRBJ1-5, with D perhaps TRBD1 (5 bases). The CDR3 extends over 15 amino acids. V was pared by 1 base and J by 4 bases, with 11 bases between. The V gene's germline CDR1 is SGHTA and CDR2 FQGNSA. CDR3 bases: TGTGCCAGCAGCTTAGACTGGGGGGAAAATCAGCCCCAGCATTTT. Translated: CASSLDWGENQPQHF.

V is TRBV7-9 and J is TRBJ1-1; D possibly corresponds to TRBD1 (5 bases). The CDR3 is 14 residues long. The V end lost 3 bases, the J end lost 4 bases, and 12 bases lay between the germline ends. Germline CDR1 reads SEHNR; CDR2 reads FQNEAQ (reference sequence). The CDR3: CASSLSWGGTEAFF. In nucleotides, the CDR3 is TGTGCCAGCAGCTTGAGTTGGGGGGGCACTGAAGCTTTCTTT.

The chain links TRBV20-1 to TRBJ1-6; D is possibly TRBD1 (5 bases). CDR3 length equals 17 residues. Germline CDR1 and CDR2: DFQATT and SNEGSKA (reference sequence). Trimming removed 0 bases at V and 7 bases at J, with 19 bases between. The DNA of the CDR3 is TGCAGTGCTAGAGATACGCAGTCAGTGCGGGGGAATTCACCCCTCCACTTT. It translates to CSARDTQSVRGNSPLHF.

On this clonotype itself: A read error is possible here, since a much larger clone lies one base away. The chain combines TRBV7-9 with TRBJ2-5, with TRBD2 matching 7 bases. This CDR3 is 13 amino acids long. CDR1 SEHNR and CDR2 FQNEAQ come from the germline V gene (reference sequence). The CDR3 region has the DNA TGTGCCAGCAGCTTAGATGGGGGGGTGACCCAGCACTTC. Translating it yields CASSLDGGVTQHF.

J is TRBJ2-5 and V is TRBV20-1, with a weak D call TRBD2 (5 bases). V lost 7 bases and J lost 3, with 9 bases in between. Germline CDR1 reads DFQATT; CDR2 reads SNEGSKA (reference sequence). This CDR3 region has 11 residues. The CDR3 loop reads CSVSREETQYF. The CDR3 nucleotides read TGCAGTGTTTCGAGGGAAGAGACCCAGTACTTC.

This chain uses TRBV6-5 with TRBJ2-7, with TRBD2 matching over 9 bases. Germline lookup yields CDR1 MNHEY and CDR2 SVGAGI. The CDR3 runs to 14 residues. The V segment lost 6 bases and the J segment 7 bases; nucleotides outside the gene matches: 10. The CDR3 DNA follows: TGTGCCAGCAGCAGGGGACTAGCTGGAAATGAGCAGTACTTC. Its translation is CASSRGLAGNEQYF.

This chain connects TRBV4-2 to TRBJ2-2; a possible D gene is TRBD2 (7 bases). Trimming shortened V by 0 bases and J by 7 bases, and 15 bases separated the two germline ends. The CDR3 is made up of 16 amino acids. The germline gives CDR1 LGHNA, CDR2 YNFKEQ. The CDR3 DNA reads as TGTGCCAGCAGCCAAGATAGGGGGGGCGCAGGCGGGGAGCTGTTTTTT. It codes for CASSQDRGGAGGELFF.

This clonotype has just a few counts. The V and J genes are TRBV19 and TRBJ1-2; D not resolved. Per the germline V gene, CDR1 is LNHDA and CDR2 is SQIVND (reference sequence). Trimming cost V 1 base and J 4 bases, with 4 bases left between them. The CDR3 covers 12 residues. The CDR3 protein is CASSIAIYGYTF. In nucleotides, the CDR3 is TGTGCCAGTAGTATAGCGATCTATGGCTACACCTTC.

This clonotype was detected ten times or more. The chain combines TRBV7-2 with TRBJ2-5; D is possibly TRBD1 or TRBD2 (5 bases each). The CDR3 contains 14 residues. Trimming removed 5 bases from V and 2 bases from J, with 12 bases in between. Germline assignment: CDR1 SGHTA and CDR2 FQGNSA. The CDR3 nucleotides are TGTGCCAGCAGCCCGTGGAGGACACAAGAGACCCAGTACTTC. This sequence encodes CASSPWRTQETQYF. The variable domain in full, completed from reference TRBV7-2 and TRBJ2-5, reads GAGVSQSPSNKVTEKGKDVELRCDPISGHTALYWYRQSLGQGLEFLIYFQGNSAPDKSGLPSDRFSAERTGGSVSTLTIQRTQQEDSAVYLCASSPWRTQETQYFGPGTRLLVL.

This clonotype appeared many times. The chain couples TRBV6-6 to TRBJ1-6; possibly TRBD1 for D (5 bases). V was trimmed by 5 bases and J by 7 bases, leaving 15 bases between them. In germline, CDR1 is MNHNY, CDR2 SVGAGI (reference sequence). The CDR3 contains 15 residues. CDR3 amino acids: CASSQDRKWNSPLHF. The CDR3 nucleotides read TGTGCCAGCAGTCAAGACAGAAAATGGAATTCACCCCTCCACTTT.

This clonotype was seen more than once but under ten times. The chain has TRBV19 and TRBJ2-7; 7 bases line up with TRBD1. The length of the CDR3 is 13 residues. The germline CDR1 and CDR2 sequences are LNHDA and SQIVND (reference sequence). J lost 8 bases, V lost 2 bases, and 6 bases had no gene match. The CDR3 reads CASSINTGDKQYF. The CDR3 nucleotides read TGTGCCAGTAGTATAAACACAGGGGACAAGCAGTACTTC.

This clonotype was detected only once. The chain employs TRBV10-3 and TRBJ2-7, with TRBD1 matching over 9 bases. Germline V gene lookup returns CDR1 ENHRY and CDR2 SYGVKD. V trimming: 6 bases; J trimming: 2 bases; junction bases outside the gene matches: 5. The CDR3 has 14 amino acids. The CDR3 region is CAISGTGRTYEQYF. As DNA, the CDR3 is TGTGCCATCAGCGGGACAGGGAGGACCTACGAGCAGTACTTC.

As for this clonotype: The junction does not match germline at one end; this may be a read error. In DNA, the CDR3 is TGTGCCAACAGTTCTCCATACGACAGTTACGAGCAGTACTTC. It translates to CANSSPYDSYEQYF. This chain connects TRBV6-2 or TRBV6-3 to TRBJ2-7; the D gene is possibly TRBD1 (5 bases). The germline gives CDR1 MNHEY, CDR2 SVGEGT. The CDR3 has 14 amino acids.